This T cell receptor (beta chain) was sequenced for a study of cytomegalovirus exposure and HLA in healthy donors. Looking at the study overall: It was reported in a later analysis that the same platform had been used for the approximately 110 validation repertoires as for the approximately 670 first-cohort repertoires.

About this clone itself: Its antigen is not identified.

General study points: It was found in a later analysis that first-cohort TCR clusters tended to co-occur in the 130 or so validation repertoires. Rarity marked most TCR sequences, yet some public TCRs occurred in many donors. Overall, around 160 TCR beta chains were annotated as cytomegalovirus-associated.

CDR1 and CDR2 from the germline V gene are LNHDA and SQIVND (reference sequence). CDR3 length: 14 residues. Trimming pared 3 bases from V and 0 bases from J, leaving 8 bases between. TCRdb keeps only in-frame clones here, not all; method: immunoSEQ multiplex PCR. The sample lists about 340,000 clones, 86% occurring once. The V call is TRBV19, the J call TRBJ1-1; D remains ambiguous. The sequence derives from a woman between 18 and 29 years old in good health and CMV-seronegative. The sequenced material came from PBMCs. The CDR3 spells CASSIDYMNTEAFF. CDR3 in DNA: TGTGCCAGTAGTATCGACTACATGAACACTGAAGCTTTCTTT.